This paragraph covers one T cell receptor (beta chain) sequence. These data belong to a study of patients and donors after allogeneic stem cell transplantation. TCRdb called the RT-PCR reads again in MiXCR, with one record for every CDR3 protein. The profile shows around 200,000 distinct CDR3 sequences, over 30% of them singletons. Sequenced: blood, either unsorted or a sorted T cell fraction (not recorded which). The origin of this receptor is a human donor who was either an allogeneic HSCT recipient or a stem cell or donor lymphocyte infusion donor (not recorded which). It is not recorded whose cells these are; they may come from a transplant donor.

CDR3 DNA: TGCGCCAGCAGCTTGGGGACAGGAGGGGTTGAGACCCAGTACTTC. Protein sequence: CASSLGTGGVETQYF. The rearrangement links TRBV5-1 to TRBJ2-5, with a possible D match to TRBD1 (7 bases). Germline CDR1 and CDR2: SGHRS and YFSETQ. The V end was cut by 0 bases, the J end by 5 bases, with 14 bases between. The CDR3 runs to 15 residues.